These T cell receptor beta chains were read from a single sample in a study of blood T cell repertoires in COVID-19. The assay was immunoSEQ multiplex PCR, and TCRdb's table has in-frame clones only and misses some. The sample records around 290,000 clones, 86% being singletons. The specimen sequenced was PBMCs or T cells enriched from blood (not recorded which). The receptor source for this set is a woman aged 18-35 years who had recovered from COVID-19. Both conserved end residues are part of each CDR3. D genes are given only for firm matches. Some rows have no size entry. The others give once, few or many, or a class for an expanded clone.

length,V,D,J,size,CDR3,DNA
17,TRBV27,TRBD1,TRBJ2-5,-,CASSLDPGQGGRETQYF,TGTGCCAGCAGCCTAGACCCGGGACAGGGGGGACGGGAGACCCAGTACTTC
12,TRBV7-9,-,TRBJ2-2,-,CGGRGGPGELFF,TGTGGTGGACGGGGAGGCCCCGGGGAGCTGTTTTTT
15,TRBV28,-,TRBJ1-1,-,CASSQVGDLGTEAFF,TGTGCCAGCAGCCAAGTTGGGGACTTAGGGACTGAAGCTTTCTTT
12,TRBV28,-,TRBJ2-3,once,CASSLIWDTQYF,TGTGCCAGCAGTCTAATTTGGGATACGCAGTATTTT
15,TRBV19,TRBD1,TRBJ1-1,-,CASSPQQGTNTEAFF,TGTGCCAGTAGTCCACAACAGGGGACGAACACTGAAGCTTTCTTT
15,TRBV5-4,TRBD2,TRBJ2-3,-,CATAGQRGPTDTQYF,TGTGCCACCGCAGGGCAGCGGGGGCCTACAGATACGCAGTATTTT
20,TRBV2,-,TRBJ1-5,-,CASSEAEQHATKYSNQPQHF,TGTGCCAGCAGTGAAGCTGAACAGCACGCAACGAAATATAGCAATCAGCCCCAGCATTTT
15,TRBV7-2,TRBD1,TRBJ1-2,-,CASSSTGTTNYGYTF,TGTGCCAGCAGTTCGACAGGGACCACTAACTATGGCTACACCTTC
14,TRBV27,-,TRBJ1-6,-,CASSGPRYRSPLHF,TGTGCCAGCAGCGGCCCTAGGTACCGTTCACCCCTCCACTTT
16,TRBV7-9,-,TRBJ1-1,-,CASTLGGSPRNTEAFF,TGTGCCAGCACCCTGGGAGGCAGTCCAAGGAACACTGAAGCTTTCTTT
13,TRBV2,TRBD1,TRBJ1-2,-,CASGTEIFYGYTF,TGTGCCAGCGGGACAGAGATTTTCTATGGCTACACCTTC
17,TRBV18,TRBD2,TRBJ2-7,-,CASSPPGLAGFSYEQYF,TGTGCCAGCTCACCACCAGGGCTAGCGGGGTTCTCCTACGAGCAGTACTTC
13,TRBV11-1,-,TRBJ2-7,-,CASSLVGGSEQYF,TGTGCCAGCAGCTTGGTGGGAGGAAGCGAGCAGTACTTC
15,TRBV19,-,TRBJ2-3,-,CASSQSGVLTDTQYF,TGTGCCAGTAGTCAGAGCGGAGTGCTCACAGATACGCAGTATTTT
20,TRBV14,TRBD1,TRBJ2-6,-,CASSQDRRTGVPSGANVLTF,TGTGCCAGCAGCCAAGATCGGCGGACAGGGGTTCCGTCTGGGGCCAACGTCCTGACTTTC
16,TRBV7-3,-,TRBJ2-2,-,CASSLTSSASTGELFF,TGTGCCAGCAGCCTGACATCTAGCGCCAGCACCGGGGAGCTGTTTTTT
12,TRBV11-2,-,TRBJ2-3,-,CASSLQSDTQYF,TGTGCCAGCAGCTTACAGTCGGATACGCAGTATTTT
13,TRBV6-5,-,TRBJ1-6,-,CASSYSMRSPLHF,TGTGCCAGCAGTTACTCGATGCGTTCACCCCTCCACTTT
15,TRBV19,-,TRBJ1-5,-,CASRSSGFIYQPQHF,TGTGCCAGTAGGTCTTCGGGGTTCATTTATCAGCCCCAGCATTTT
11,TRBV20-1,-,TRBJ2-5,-,CSASQRETQYF,TGCAGTGCTAGTCAGAGGGAGACCCAGTACTTC
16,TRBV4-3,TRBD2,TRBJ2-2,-,CASSQDGAGGTGELFF,TGCGCCAGCAGCCAAGACGGAGCGGGGGGAACCGGGGAGCTGTTTTTT
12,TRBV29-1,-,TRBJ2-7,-,CSVQPGRSEQYF,TGCAGCGTTCAACCCGGTCGGAGCGAGCAGTACTTC
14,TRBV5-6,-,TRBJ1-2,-,CASSLEQGRFGYTF,TGTGCCAGCAGCTTGGAACAGGGAAGGTTTGGCTACACCTTC
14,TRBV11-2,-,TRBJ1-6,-,CASSFTGFNSPLHF,TGTGCCAGCAGTTTTACAGGGTTTAATTCACCCCTCCACTTT
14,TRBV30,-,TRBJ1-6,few,CAWRGEGLGSPLHF,TGTGCCTGGAGGGGAGAGGGATTAGGGTCACCCCTCCACTTT
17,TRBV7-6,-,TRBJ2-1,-,CASSLAWGGGEYNEQFF,TGTGCCAGCAGCTTAGCTTGGGGAGGCGGGGAGTACAATGAGCAGTTCTTC
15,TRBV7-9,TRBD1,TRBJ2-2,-,CASSYVDRDTGELFF,TGTGCCAGCAGCTACGTGGACAGGGACACCGGGGAGCTGTTTTTT
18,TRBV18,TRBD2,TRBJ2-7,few,CASSPGRGSGSPRDEQYF,TGTGCCAGCTCACCTGGTCGAGGTAGCGGGAGCCCTCGGGACGAGCAGTACTTC
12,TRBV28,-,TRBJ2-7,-,CASSLSVDEQYF,TGTGCCAGCAGTTTATCCGTCGACGAGCAGTACTTC
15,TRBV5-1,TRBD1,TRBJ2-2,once,CASSGDSLNTGELFF,TGCGCCAGCAGCGGGGACAGCTTGAACACCGGGGAGCTGTTTTTT
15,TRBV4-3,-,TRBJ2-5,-,CASSQIGGVGETQYF,TGCGCCAGCAGCCAGATAGGGGGTGTTGGTGAGACCCAGTACTTC
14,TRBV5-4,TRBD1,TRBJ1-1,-,CASSLGTGGTEAFF,TGTGCCAGCAGCTTGGGGACAGGGGGAACTGAAGCTTTCTTT
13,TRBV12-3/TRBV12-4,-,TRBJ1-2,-,CASSFQGFDGYTF,TGTGCCAGCAGTTTCCAGGGGTTCGATGGCTACACCTTC
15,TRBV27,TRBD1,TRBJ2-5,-,CASSLGRGQGETQYF,TGTGCCAGCAGTTTGGGCCGGGGACAGGGAGAGACCCAGTACTTC
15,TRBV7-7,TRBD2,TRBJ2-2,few,CASSPRPSGIGELFF,TGTGCCAGCAGCCCACGCCCTAGCGGGATCGGGGAGCTGTTTTTT
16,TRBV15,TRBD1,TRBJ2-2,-,CATSIGTGEYTGELFF,TGTGCCACCAGCATCGGGACAGGGGAATACACCGGGGAGCTGTTTTTT
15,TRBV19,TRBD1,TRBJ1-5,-,CASWDSQDSNQPQHF,TGTGCCAGTTGGGACAGTCAAGATAGCAATCAGCCCCAGCATTTT